The entry below gives a single T cell receptor (beta chain) sequence along with its context. The data are from a study of blood T cell repertoires in COVID-19. Study-level background: Acute-phase and convalescent COVID-19 samples originated in the United States, Italy and Spain. T cells, B-cell-depleted T cells, or PBMCs supplied cDNA or gDNA.

The CDR3 contains 16 residues. Trimming at V came to 4 bases and at J to 1 base, leaving 9 bases not matched to a gene. The germline CDR1 and CDR2 sequences are WNHNN and SYGVQD (reference sequence). Per the authors' pipeline: Reference gene primer amplification gave estimated nucleated cell counts. Profiled with immunoSEQ multiplex PCR; TCRdb holds only in-frame clones, not every one. V and J calls and clone size are given by that table; D and trimming were obtained from the DNA. In the table there are 25,000 to 35,000 clones, roughly 85% of which are singletons. The chain couples TRBV10-1 to TRBJ1-1; 7 bases agree with TRBD1. The receptor comes from a man aged 55-75 years with active COVID-19. Material for sequencing was peripheral blood. CDR3 region: CASSGVRDSPNTEAFF. The CDR3 DNA sequence: TGCGCCAGCAGTGGTGTCCGGGACAGCCCGAACACTGAAGCTTTCTTT.